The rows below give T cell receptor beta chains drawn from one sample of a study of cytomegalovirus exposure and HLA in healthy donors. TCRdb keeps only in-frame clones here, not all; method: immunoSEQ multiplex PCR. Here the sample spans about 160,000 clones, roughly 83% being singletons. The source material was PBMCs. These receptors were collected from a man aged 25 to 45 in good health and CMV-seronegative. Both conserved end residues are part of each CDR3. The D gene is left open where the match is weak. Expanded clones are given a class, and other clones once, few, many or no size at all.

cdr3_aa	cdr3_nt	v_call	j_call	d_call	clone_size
CASSHAGGRGEQFF	TGCGCCAGCAGCCACGCAGGGGGCCGGGGTGAGCAGTTCTTC	TRBV4-1	TRBJ2-1	TRBD1	many
CASSMLLSDRVSYNEQFF	TGTGCCAGCAGCATGCTTTTATCGGACAGGGTTTCCTACAATGAGCAGTTCTTC	TRBV21-1	TRBJ2-1	-	once
CASRAGTGEETQYF	TGCGCCAGCAGGGCCGGGACAGGGGAAGAGACCCAGTACTTC	TRBV5-1	TRBJ2-5	TRBD1	once
CASSPQLAGVGTDTQYF	TGTGCCAGCAGTCCCCAACTAGCGGGGGTGGGGACAGATACGCAGTATTTT	TRBV27	TRBJ2-3	TRBD2	-
CASSKTGGQYF	TGTGCCAGCAGTAAAACAGGGGGGCAGTACTTC	TRBV28	TRBJ2-7	TRBD1	-
CASSSSGGSDEQYF	TGTGCCAGCAGCTCGTCTGGCGGGAGTGACGAGCAGTACTTC	TRBV5-4	TRBJ2-7	TRBD2	few
CASSLEMGGHSRQFF	TGTGCCAGCAGCTTGGAAATGGGGGGTCATTCTCGGCAGTTCTTC	TRBV5-6	TRBJ2-1	-	-
CSVDGQAVEAFF	TGCAGCGTGGACGGACAGGCCGTTGAAGCTTTCTTT	TRBV29-1	TRBJ1-1	TRBD1	-
CASSYSSESTDTQYF	TGTGCCAGCAGTTACTCGTCGGAGAGCACAGATACGCAGTATTTT	TRBV6-5	TRBJ2-3	-	-
CASSSLFNVTYNSPLHF	TGTGCCAGCAGCAGCCTATTTAACGTCACCTATAATTCACCCCTCCACTTT	TRBV21-1	TRBJ1-6	-	-
CASSRLRSSYAQNTEAFF	TGTGCCAGCAGCCGCCTAAGATCCTCGTACGCCCAGAACACTGAAGCTTTCTTT	TRBV14	TRBJ1-1	-	-
CASSLDGGLTIYEQYF	TGTGCCAGCAGCTTGGATGGTGGTCTTACAATCTACGAGCAGTACTTC	TRBV5-6	TRBJ2-7	-	few
CASSRAGGSYNEQFF	TGTGCCAGCAGCCGGGCGGGGGGCTCCTACAATGAGCAGTTCTTC	TRBV14	TRBJ2-1	TRBD2	-
CASSRPRRGKKYQETQYF	TGTGCCAGCAGCCGTCCAAGGAGAGGAAAAAAGTACCAAGAGACCCAGTACTTC	TRBV14	TRBJ2-5	-	-
CATSREEWGDSNTEAFF	TGTGCCACCAGCAGAGAGGAATGGGGGGATTCGAACACTGAAGCTTTCTTT	TRBV15	TRBJ1-1	-	-
CASSSRDSSSYNEQFF	TGTGCCAGCAGTAGCCGGGACTCGAGCTCCTACAATGAGCAGTTCTTC	TRBV27	TRBJ2-1	-	-
CASSLREYTGELFF	TGTGCCAGCAGCTTACGGGAATACACCGGGGAGCTGTTTTTT	TRBV7-8	TRBJ2-2	-	-
CASSSWTAFSGANVLTF	TGTGCCAGCAGCTCCTGGACAGCTTTCTCTGGGGCCAACGTCCTGACTTTC	TRBV5-4	TRBJ2-6	-	-
CASSQTSGLLAYEQYF	TGTGCCAGCAGCCAAACCTCGGGACTCCTCGCTTACGAGCAGTACTTC	TRBV4-2	TRBJ2-7	-	-
CASSLSGIGGYTF	TGTGCCAGCAGCTTGTCGGGGATAGGTGGCTACACCTTC	TRBV5-4	TRBJ1-2	-	-
CASSAGTGDQPQHF	TGTGCCAGCAGCGCTGGGACAGGGGATCAGCCCCAGCATTTT	TRBV9	TRBJ1-5	TRBD1	-
CASSYFRQYNEQFF	TGTGCCAGCAGTTACTTTCGACAGTACAATGAGCAGTTCTTC	TRBV6-5	TRBJ2-1	-	-
CASSKGQPYEQYF	TGCGCCAGCAGCAAGGGACAGCCCTACGAGCAGTACTTC	TRBV5-1	TRBJ2-7	TRBD1	-
CASSAESEAFF	TGTGCCAGCAGTGCAGAAAGTGAAGCTTTCTTT	TRBV25-1	TRBJ1-1	-	-
CASSQGDSTYEQYF	TGCGCCAGCAGCCAAGGGGACTCCACCTACGAGCAGTACTTC	TRBV4-1	TRBJ2-7	-	few
CAWTWAGYMNTEAFF	TGTGCCTGGACCTGGGCAGGGTATATGAACACTGAAGCTTTCTTT	TRBV30	TRBJ1-1	-	-
CASSLGLSSGVQTGELFF	TGTGCCAGCAGCTTAGGCCTGTCCAGCGGGGTGCAGACCGGGGAGCTGTTTTTT	TRBV13	TRBJ2-2	TRBD2	-
CASSLKREGAGELFF	TGTGCCAGCAGCCTAAAGCGGGAGGGGGCCGGGGAGCTGTTTTTT	TRBV11-3	TRBJ2-2	TRBD2	-
CATSRAGLNYEQYF	TGTGCCACCAGCAGAGCAGGGTTAAACTACGAGCAGTACTTC	TRBV15	TRBJ2-7	-	-
CASSVSPRADKNTEAFF	TGTGCCAGCAGCGTATCCCCCAGGGCGGACAAGAACACTGAAGCTTTCTTT	TRBV9	TRBJ1-1	-	-
CASSTGTGDRNEQFF	TGTGCCAGCAGTACCGGGACAGGGGACCGCAATGAGCAGTTCTTC	TRBV6-1	TRBJ2-1	TRBD1	-
CASSQGANTAENSPLHF	TGCGCCAGCAGCCAAGGTGCAAACACAGCTGAGAATTCACCCCTCCACTTT	TRBV4-1	TRBJ1-6	-	-
CASSFVGGAYNEQFF	TGCGCCAGCAGCTTCGTAGGGGGCGCCTACAATGAGCAGTTCTTC	TRBV5-1	TRBJ2-1	TRBD1	-
CATSRDRQNYGYTF	TGTGCCACCAGCAGAGATAGACAGAACTATGGCTACACCTTC	TRBV15	TRBJ1-2	-	-
CATSRNRLAAETQYF	TGTGCCACCAGCAGAAACCGCCTAGCGGCAGAGACCCAGTACTTC	TRBV15	TRBJ2-5	TRBD2	-
CASSFRTSGYTGELFF	TGTGCCAGCAGCTTTAGGACTAGCGGATACACCGGGGAGCTGTTTTTT	TRBV11-2	TRBJ2-2	TRBD2	-
CASSTHRELGETQYF	TGTGCCAGTAGTACTCACAGGGAATTGGGGGAGACCCAGTACTTC	TRBV19	TRBJ2-5	-	-
CASSQKPLAGGPTDTQYF	TGTGCCAGCAGCCAAAAGCCCTTAGCGGGGGGCCCCACAGATACGCAGTATTTT	TRBV4-2	TRBJ2-3	TRBD2	-
CASSLIGWDKLEYYGYTF	TGTGCCAGCAGCTTAATCGGATGGGACAAACTGGAGTACTATGGCTACACCTTC	TRBV7-7	TRBJ1-2	-	once
CAIRRQGGYEQYF	TGTGCCATCAGACGACAGGGGGGCTACGAGCAGTACTTC	TRBV10-3	TRBJ2-7	TRBD1	-
CASSLDSLYEQYF	TGTGCCAGCAGCTTAGACAGCCTCTACGAGCAGTACTTC	TRBV7-8	TRBJ2-7	-	-
CASSAGTANTEAFF	TGTGCCAGCAGCGCTGGGACAGCGAACACTGAAGCTTTCTTT	TRBV6-4	TRBJ1-1	TRBD1	-
CASTLAGATYNEQFF	TGTGCCAGCACTTTAGCGGGGGCAACCTACAATGAGCAGTTCTTC	TRBV2	TRBJ2-1	TRBD2	-
CASCYGNTGELFF	TGTGCCAGCTGTTACGGGAACACCGGGGAGCTGTTTTTT	TRBV7-9	TRBJ2-2	-	once
CAWLGLGANVLTF	TGTGCCTGGTTGGGCTTGGGGGCCAACGTCCTGACTTTC	TRBV30	TRBJ2-6	-	-
CASSLAPQGSDTGELFF	TGTGCCAGCAGCTTAGCGCCCCAGGGGTCGGACACCGGGGAGCTGTTTTTT	TRBV7-6	TRBJ2-2	-	-
CASTTVAGTSTDTQYF	TGTGCCAGCACCACTGTCGCGGGAACTAGCACAGATACGCAGTATTTT	TRBV7-9	TRBJ2-3	-	once
CASSVDMGYPQETQYF	TGTGCCAGCAGCGTGGACATGGGGTACCCCCAAGAGACCCAGTACTTC	TRBV9	TRBJ2-5	-	-
CASSYSRVDTEAFF	TGTGCCAGCAGTTACTCGAGGGTGGACACTGAAGCTTTCTTT	TRBV6-5	TRBJ1-1	-	-
CASSVGSGGELFF	TGTGCCAGCAGCGTAGGTTCCGGCGGGGAGCTGTTTTTT	TRBV9	TRBJ2-2	-	few
CASSQDRSSGNTIYF	TGCGCCAGCAGCCAAGACAGGTCCTCTGGAAACACCATATATTTT	TRBV4-1	TRBJ1-3	-	-
CASSYWDREGYTF	TGTGCCAGCAGTTACTGGGACAGGGAGGGCTACACCTTC	TRBV6-5	TRBJ1-2	TRBD1	once